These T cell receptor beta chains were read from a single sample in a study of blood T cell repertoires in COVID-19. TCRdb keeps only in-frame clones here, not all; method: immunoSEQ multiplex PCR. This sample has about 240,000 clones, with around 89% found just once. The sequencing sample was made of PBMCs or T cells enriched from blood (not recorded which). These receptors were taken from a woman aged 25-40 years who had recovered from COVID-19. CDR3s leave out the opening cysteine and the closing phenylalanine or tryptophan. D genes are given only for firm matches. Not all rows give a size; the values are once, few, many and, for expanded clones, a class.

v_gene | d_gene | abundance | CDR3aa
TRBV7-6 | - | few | ASSSGFSSSNQPQH
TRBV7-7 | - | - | ASSPGTRGFRRSQPQH
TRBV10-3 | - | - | AISVSSLIDGYT
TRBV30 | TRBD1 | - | AWSLGGSSGANVLT
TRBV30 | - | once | AWNPGVGGTEAF
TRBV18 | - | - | ASSPPVTGERELF
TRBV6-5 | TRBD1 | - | ATADRVYEQY
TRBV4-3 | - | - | ASSYSLTNEKLF
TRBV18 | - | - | ASSPPGVSNEQF
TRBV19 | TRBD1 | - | ADSPDRGLPETVNTEAF
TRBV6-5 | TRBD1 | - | ATVLKGAWGTEAF
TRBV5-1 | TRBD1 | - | ASRQGTAANTGELF
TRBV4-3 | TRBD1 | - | ASSQEEGQGWNEQF
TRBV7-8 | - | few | ASSLARGYSNQPQH
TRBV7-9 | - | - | ASSLAVTLNSYEQY
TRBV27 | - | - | ASSSGRGYT
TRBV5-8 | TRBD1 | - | ASSSRQGWETQY
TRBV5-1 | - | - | ASSDEGNQPQH
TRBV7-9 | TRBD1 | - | ASSLEGDRAAQY
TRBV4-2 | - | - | ASSHNGAYEQY
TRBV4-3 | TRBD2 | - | ASSPSGGNTQY
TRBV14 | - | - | ASSQERRDTFSYNSPLH
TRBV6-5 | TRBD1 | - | ASSYLEGAGEDGYT
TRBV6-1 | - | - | ASSEAYYTNNSPLH
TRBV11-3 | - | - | ASSLDPSEQY
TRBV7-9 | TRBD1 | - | ASSTPQGADAF
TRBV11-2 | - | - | ASLTAGSGNTIY
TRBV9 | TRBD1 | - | ASSGTGLGGYT
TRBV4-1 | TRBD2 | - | ASSQDGTSGSGSSNEQF
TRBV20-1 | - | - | SASIGHTNTEAF
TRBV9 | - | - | ASSDNYLAYRGTDTQY
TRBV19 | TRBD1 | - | ASSPLQGGNEKLF
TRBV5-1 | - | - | ASSLGGGRTDTQY
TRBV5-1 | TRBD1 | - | ASNPGQGWYGYT
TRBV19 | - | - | ASRSREAF
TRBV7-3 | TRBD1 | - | ASSLLPGQVREAF
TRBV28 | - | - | ASSRRVPGTEAF
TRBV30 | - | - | AWSEQSNTEAF
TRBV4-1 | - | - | ASSPGPGLSNTEAF
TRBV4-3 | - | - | ASSQDGESGYT
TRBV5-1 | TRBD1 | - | ASSLAKGPGGKGGYT
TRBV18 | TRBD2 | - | ASSPQRETYNEQF
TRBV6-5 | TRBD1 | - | ASSRLGGQAGELF
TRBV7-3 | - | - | ASSLTGRDTEAF
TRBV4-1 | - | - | ASSQEGGEGRPNEKLF
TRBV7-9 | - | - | ASSSSEAF
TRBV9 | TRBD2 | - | ASSVAGLADTDTQY
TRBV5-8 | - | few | ASSRLWDYGYT
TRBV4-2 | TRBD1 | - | ASSQDLKRTGIYEQY
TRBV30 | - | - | AFQGPEQY
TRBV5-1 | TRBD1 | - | ASSLGDRGTEAF
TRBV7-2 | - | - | ASRLQVANTGELF
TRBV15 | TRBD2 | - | ATSRDQHVAGSGTYEQY
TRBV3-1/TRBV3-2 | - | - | ASSQGGAYEQY
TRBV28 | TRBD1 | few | ASSLRRGQGDQPQH
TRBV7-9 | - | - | ASIPSRLGLVYNEQF
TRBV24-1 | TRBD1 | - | ATSDYRGRYTEAF
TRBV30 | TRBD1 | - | AWSVGQGREKLF
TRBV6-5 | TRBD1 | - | ASKLTGDNTEAF
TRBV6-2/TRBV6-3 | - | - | ASSFSRETQPQH